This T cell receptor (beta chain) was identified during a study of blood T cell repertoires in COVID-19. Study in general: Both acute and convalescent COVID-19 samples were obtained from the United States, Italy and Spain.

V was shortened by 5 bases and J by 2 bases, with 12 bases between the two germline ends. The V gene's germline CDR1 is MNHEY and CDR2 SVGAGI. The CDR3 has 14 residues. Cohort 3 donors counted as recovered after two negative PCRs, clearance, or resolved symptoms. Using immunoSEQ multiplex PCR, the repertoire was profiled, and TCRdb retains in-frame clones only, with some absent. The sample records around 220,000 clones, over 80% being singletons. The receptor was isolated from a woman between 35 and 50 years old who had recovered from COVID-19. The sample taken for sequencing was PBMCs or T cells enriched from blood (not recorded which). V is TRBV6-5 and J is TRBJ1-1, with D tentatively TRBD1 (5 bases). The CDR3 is CASSRQTLNTEAFF. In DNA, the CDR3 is TGTGCCAGCAGTCGACAGACCTTAAACACTGAAGCTTTCTTT.